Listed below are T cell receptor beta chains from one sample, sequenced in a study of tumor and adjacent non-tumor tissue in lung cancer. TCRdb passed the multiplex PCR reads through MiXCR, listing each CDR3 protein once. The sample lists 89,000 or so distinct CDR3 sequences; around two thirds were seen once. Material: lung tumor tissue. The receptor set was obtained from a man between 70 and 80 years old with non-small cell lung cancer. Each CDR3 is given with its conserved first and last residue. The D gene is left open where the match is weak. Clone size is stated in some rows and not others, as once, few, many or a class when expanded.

CDR3 protein: CASSQGRGGTDTQYF
CDR3 DNA: TGTGCCAGCAGCCAAGGCCGGGGGGGCACAGATACGCAGTATTTT
V gene: TRBV4-2
clone size: -
J gene: TRBJ2-3
D gene: TRBD2

CDR3 protein: CASSPRVGSGYTF
CDR3 DNA: TGTGCCAGCAGCCCTCGGGTGGGGTCCGGCTACACCTTC
V gene: TRBV11-2
clone size: medium-sized
J gene: TRBJ1-2
D gene: -

CDR3 protein: CASKGRGLNTEAFF
CDR3 DNA: TGTGCCAGCAAAGGCAGGGGGCTGAACACTGAAGCTTTCTTT
V gene: TRBV10-2
clone size: -
J gene: TRBJ1-1
D gene: TRBD1

CDR3 protein: CSVLSDNRPNEQFF
CDR3 DNA: TGCAGCGTTCTATCGGACAATAGGCCCAATGAGCAGTTCTTC
V gene: TRBV29-1
clone size: many
J gene: TRBJ2-1
D gene: -

CDR3 protein: CASSTYRESGNTIYF
CDR3 DNA: TGTGCCAGCAGCACCTACAGGGAAAGCGGAAACACCATATATTTT
V gene: TRBV11-2
clone size: -
J gene: TRBJ1-3
D gene: -

CDR3 protein: CSARDPLAGVFEQFF
CDR3 DNA: TGCAGTGCTAGAGATCCACTAGCGGGAGTCTTTGAGCAGTTCTTC
V gene: TRBV20-1
clone size: many
J gene: TRBJ2-1
D gene: TRBD2

CDR3 protein: CASSSRGPETRYF
CDR3 DNA: TGTGCCAGCAGTTCGAGAGGGCCAGAGACCCGGTACTTC
V gene: TRBV12-3/TRBV12-4
clone size: -
J gene: TRBJ2-5
D gene: -

CDR3 protein: CVSSPELGQYNVQFF
CDR3 DNA: TGTGTCAGCAGCCCGGAACTAGGCCAGTACAATGTGCAGTTCTTC
V gene: TRBV11-2
clone size: -
J gene: TRBJ2-1
D gene: -

CDR3 protein: CASSFRGQPNEKLFF
CDR3 DNA: TGCGCCAGCAGCTTTAGAGGACAGCCGAATGAAAAACTGTTTTTT
V gene: TRBV5-1
clone size: many
J gene: TRBJ1-4
D gene: -

CDR3 protein: CANSLQGDEQFF
CDR3 DNA: TGTGCCAACAGCCTACAGGGTGACGAGCAGTTCTTC
V gene: TRBV6-1
clone size: -
J gene: TRBJ2-1
D gene: -

CDR3 protein: CASNAGNYGYIF
CDR3 DNA: TGTGCCAGCAATGCAGGGAACTATGGATACATCTTC
V gene: TRBV6-5
clone size: -
J gene: TRBJ1-2
D gene: -

CDR3 protein: CASSATSGGEGNEQFF
CDR3 DNA: TGTGCCAGCAGCGCGACTAGCGGGGGGGAAGGCAATGAGCAGTTCTTC
V gene: TRBV7-3
clone size: -
J gene: TRBJ2-1
D gene: TRBD2

CDR3 protein: CSASGSVGAFSYNEQFF
CDR3 DNA: TGCAGCGCTTCGGGCAGCGTGGGGGCCTTTTCCTACAATGAGCAGTTCTTC
V gene: TRBV29-1
clone size: once
J gene: TRBJ2-1
D gene: -

CDR3 protein: CASNQEIRRTQYF
CDR3 DNA: TGCGCCAGTAACCAAGAGATTCGGCGAACCCAGTACTTC
V gene: TRBV4-1
clone size: -
J gene: TRBJ2-5
D gene: -

CDR3 protein: CASTASLAGGNEQYF
CDR3 DNA: TGTGCCAGCACCGCCTCCTTAGCGGGAGGAAACGAGCAGTACTTC
V gene: TRBV12-3/TRBV12-4
clone size: many
J gene: TRBJ2-7
D gene: TRBD2

CDR3 protein: CSANRDRYEEYF
CDR3 DNA: TGTAGTGCTAACCGGGACAGGTACGAGGAGTACTTC
V gene: TRBV20-1
clone size: -
J gene: TRBJ2-7
D gene: TRBD1

CDR3 protein: CNIAVGGDTEAFF
CDR3 DNA: TGCAACATTGCCGTGGGCGGGGACACTGAAGCTTTCTTT
V gene: TRBV29-1
clone size: -
J gene: TRBJ1-1
D gene: -

CDR3 protein: CAIRKDRGHTGASF
CDR3 DNA: TGTGCCATCAGGAAGGACAGGGGGCATACTGGAGCTTCCTTT
V gene: TRBV10-3
clone size: -
J gene: TRBJ1-1
D gene: TRBD1

CDR3 protein: CASRALAGGARCTF
CDR3 DNA: TGTGCCAGCAGAGCACTCGCAGGGGGAGCGCGGTGCACCTTC
V gene: TRBV6-6
clone size: many
J gene: TRBJ1-2
D gene: TRBD1

CDR3 protein: CSVGRLAGVVTGELFF
CDR3 DNA: TGCAGCGTTGGGAGACTAGCGGGAGTAGTCACAGGGGAGCTGTTTTTT
V gene: TRBV29-1
clone size: -
J gene: TRBJ2-2
D gene: TRBD2

CDR3 protein: CASRQRDSCEQYF
CDR3 DNA: TGTGCCAGCAGACAAAGGGACAGCTGCGAGCAGTACTTC
V gene: TRBV6-5
clone size: -
J gene: TRBJ2-7
D gene: TRBD1

CDR3 protein: CANSPGIGPYEQYF
CDR3 DNA: TGTGCCAACAGTCCCGGGATCGGTCCCTACGAGCAGTATTTC
V gene: TRBV6-5
clone size: -
J gene: TRBJ2-7
D gene: -

CDR3 protein: CSLEGGSSDTQYF
CDR3 DNA: TGCAGCCTTGAGGGCGGGAGCTCAGATACGCAGTATTTT
V gene: TRBV29-1
clone size: -
J gene: TRBJ2-3
D gene: TRBD2

CDR3 protein: CASSSLGGPKYF
CDR3 DNA: TGCGCCAGCAGCTCCTTGGGGGGGCCCAAGTACTTC
V gene: TRBV5-1
clone size: -
J gene: TRBJ2-5
D gene: -

CDR3 protein: CASSLWTAGASVLTF
CDR3 DNA: TGCGCCAGCAGCCTCTGGACGGCCGGGGCCAGCGTCCTGACTTTC
V gene: TRBV5-1
clone size: -
J gene: TRBJ2-6
D gene: -

CDR3 protein: CASSLDPRYEQYF
CDR3 DNA: TGTGCCAGTAGCTTAGATCCAAGGTACGAGCAGTACTTT
V gene: TRBV11-2
clone size: -
J gene: TRBJ2-7
D gene: -

CDR3 protein: CGSSPTRYEQYF
CDR3 DNA: TGTGGCAGCAGCCCCACACGATACGAGCAGTACTTC
V gene: TRBV11-2
clone size: -
J gene: TRBJ2-7
D gene: -

CDR3 protein: CASSFYWTGVLNTGELFF
CDR3 DNA: TGTGCTAGCAGCTTTTACTGGACAGGGGTCCTGAACACTGGGGAGCTGTTTTTT
V gene: TRBV11-2
clone size: -
J gene: TRBJ2-2
D gene: TRBD1

CDR3 protein: CASTDRDDQETQYF
CDR3 DNA: TGTGCCAGCACCGACCGGGACGACCAAGAGACCCAGTACTTC
V gene: TRBV2
clone size: many
J gene: TRBJ2-5
D gene: -

CDR3 protein: CASSLRQGTIQYF
CDR3 DNA: TGTGCCAGCAGTTTAAGACAGGGGACAATTCAGTACTTC
V gene: TRBV28
clone size: few
J gene: TRBJ2-4
D gene: TRBD1

CDR3 protein: CASSQSSNRPQHF
CDR3 DNA: TGTGCCAGCAGTCAAAGTAGCAATCGGCCCCAGCATTTT
V gene: TRBV12-3/TRBV12-4
clone size: -
J gene: TRBJ1-5
D gene: -

CDR3 protein: CASTRTSGSTNNEQFF
CDR3 DNA: TGTGCCAGTACCCGGACTAGCGGGAGCACCAACAATGAGCAGTTCTTC
V gene: TRBV5-4
clone size: -
J gene: TRBJ2-1
D gene: TRBD2

CDR3 protein: CSVWGHYGYTF
CDR3 DNA: TGCAGTGTTTGGGGACACTATGGCTACACCTTC
V gene: TRBV20-1
clone size: once
J gene: TRBJ1-2
D gene: -

CDR3 protein: CASSPVGSYSPLHF
CDR3 DNA: TGCGCCAGCAGCCCCGTTGGCAGCTATTCACCCCTCCACTTT
V gene: TRBV5-1
clone size: few
J gene: TRBJ1-6
D gene: -

CDR3 protein: CAISQGSGTQYF
CDR3 DNA: TGTGCCATCAGTCAGGGGAGTGGGACCCAGTACTTC
V gene: TRBV11-1
clone size: -
J gene: TRBJ2-5
D gene: -

CDR3 protein: CASSYEGFYNEQSF
CDR3 DNA: TGTGCCAGCAGTTACGAGGGCTTCTACAATGAGCAGTCCTTC
V gene: TRBV6-2/TRBV6-3
clone size: -
J gene: TRBJ2-1
D gene: -

CDR3 protein: CASSPLPRSYEQYF
CDR3 DNA: TGCGCCAGCAGCCCACTTCCTCGCTCCTACGAGCAGTACTTC
V gene: TRBV4-1
clone size: many
J gene: TRBJ2-7
D gene: -

CDR3 protein: CTSGLVHQGLSREQYF
CDR3 DNA: TGTACCAGCGGCTTAGTCCACCAAGGACTAAGCCGCGAGCAGTACTTC
V gene: TRBV11-1
clone size: once
J gene: TRBJ2-7
D gene: -